The rows below give T cell receptor beta chains drawn from one sample of a study of cytomegalovirus exposure and HLA in healthy donors. Profiling relied on immunoSEQ multiplex PCR, and the TCRdb table lists in-frame clones only, not all of them. Here the sample table reports around 130,000 clones. Sequenced: PBMCs. Source of these receptors: a middle-aged woman in good health and CMV-seronegative. Each CDR3 is given with its conserved first and last residue. The D gene is left open where the match is weak.

TRBD1,15,TRBJ2-2,TRBV28,TGTGCCAGCAACGACAGGGTCGCGAACACCGGGGAGCTGTTTTTT,CASNDRVANTGELFF
-,16,TRBJ1-2,TRBV11-2,TGTGCCAGCAGCTCAGACCCGACAGGAACTATCCGGGGCTACACCTTC,CASSSDPTGTIRGYTF
-,18,TRBJ2-5,TRBV7-2,TGTGCCAGCAGCTCCCACGGAGGGCGGAGTACCAAACAAGAGACCCAGTACTTC,CASSSHGGRSTKQETQYF
TRBD2,15,TRBJ2-3,TRBV9,TGTGCCAGCAGCGTATCAAGCGGGGAGGCAGATACGCAGTATTTT,CASSVSSGEADTQYF
TRBD1,18,TRBJ1-1,TRBV4-2,TGTGCCAGTATACAAGGTGTCGCAGGGGGCATCGGGAACACTGAAGCTTTCTTT,CASIQGVAGGIGNTEAFF
-,14,TRBJ1-6,TRBV7-2,TGTGCCAGCAGGGACAGAGCTTTAAATTCACCCCTCCACTTT,CASRDRALNSPLHF
-,15,TRBJ1-2,TRBV5-4,TGTGCCAGCAGCCGACAGACAGGAACTAACTATGGCTACACCTTC,CASSRQTGTNYGYTF
TRBD1,16,TRBJ1-5,TRBV28,TGTGCCATCGGCGGAGGGGGCGGTCAGTCTCCCCAGCCCCAGCATTTT,CAIGGGGGQSPQPQHF
TRBD1,13,TRBJ2-7,TRBV29-1,TGCAGCGCCGCGGGACAGGGGGCTTACGAGCAGTACTTC,CSAAGQGAYEQYF
TRBD2,16,TRBJ2-5,TRBV5-1,TGCGCCAGCAGCTGGGCGGGACTAGCGGACGAAGGGACCCAGTACTTC,CASSWAGLADEGTQYF
TRBD2,14,TRBJ2-3,TRBV5-1,TGCGCCAGCAGCTTGGAGCGGGGGGGAGATACGCAGTATTTT,CASSLERGGDTQYF
-,18,TRBJ2-6,TRBV7-3,TGTGCCAGCAGCCAAAACAGGGCATCGAGCTCTGGGGCCAACGTCCTGACTTTC,CASSQNRASSSGANVLTF
TRBD1,12,TRBJ2-5,TRBV7-9,TGTGCCAGCAGCGCAAGCGACAGGGGAAAATACTTC,CASSASDRGKYF
-,13,TRBJ2-6,TRBV19,TGTGCCGGGGGGGCATCTGGGGCCAACGTCCTGACTTTC,CAGGASGANVLTF
-,15,TRBJ1-1,TRBV6-5,TGTGCCAGCAGTTACCGACTGGACAGTCGCACTGAAGCTTTCTTT,CASSYRLDSRTEAFF
TRBD2,14,TRBJ2-4,TRBV2,TGTGCCAGCAGGCTAGCGGGGGGGACGGACATTCAGTACTTC,CASRLAGGTDIQYF